This T cell receptor (beta chain) was captured by sequencing in a study of cytomegalovirus exposure and HLA in healthy donors. About this clone itself: Antigen specificity is unknown.

The length of the CDR3 is 13 residues. Looked up from germline, CDR1 is MDHEN and CDR2 is SYDVKM. The V and J ends lost 4 bases and 2 bases respectively, with 5 bases between them. Broader study findings: An apparent linkage of common viral pathogens to several of the most significant clusters emerged in a later analysis.

The study ran its PCR with 60 Vbeta and 13 Jbeta primers. The protocol was immunoSEQ multiplex PCR, while the TCRdb copy is restricted to in-frame clones and leaves out a portion. The sample has about 110,000 clones, 70% to 80% seen once. The rearrangement links TRBV28 to TRBJ1-4; D not resolved. Sequencing was performed on PBMCs. The receptor comes from a young man in good health and CMV-seronegative. CDR3 region: CASSYNTNEKLFF. The CDR3 DNA follows: TGTGCCAGCAGTTACAACACTAATGAAAAACTGTTTTTT.